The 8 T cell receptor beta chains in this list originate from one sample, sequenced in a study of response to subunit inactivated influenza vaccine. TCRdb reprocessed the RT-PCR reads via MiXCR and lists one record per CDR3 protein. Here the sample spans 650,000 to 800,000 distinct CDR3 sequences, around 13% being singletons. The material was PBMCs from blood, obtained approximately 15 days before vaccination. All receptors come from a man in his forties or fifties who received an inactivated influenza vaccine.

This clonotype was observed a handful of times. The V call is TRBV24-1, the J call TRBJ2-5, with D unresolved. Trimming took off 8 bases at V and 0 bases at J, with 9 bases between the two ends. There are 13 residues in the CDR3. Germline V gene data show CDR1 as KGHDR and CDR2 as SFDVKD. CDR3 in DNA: TGTGCCACCACCGAAGACAACCAAGAGACCCAGTACTTC. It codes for CATTEDNQETQYF.

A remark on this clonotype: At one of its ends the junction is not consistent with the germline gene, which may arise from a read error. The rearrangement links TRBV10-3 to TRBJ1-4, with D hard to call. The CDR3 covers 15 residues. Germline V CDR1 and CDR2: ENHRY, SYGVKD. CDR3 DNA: TGTGCCACCGGTGTCCGTGGCTCAACCAATGAAAAACTGTTTTTT. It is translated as CATGVRGSTNEKLFF.

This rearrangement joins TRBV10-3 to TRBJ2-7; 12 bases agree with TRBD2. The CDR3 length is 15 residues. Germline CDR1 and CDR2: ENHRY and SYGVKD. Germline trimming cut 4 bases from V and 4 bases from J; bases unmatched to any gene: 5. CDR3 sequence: CAISGQTSGGYEQYF. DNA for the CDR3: TGTGCCATCAGTGGCCAAACTAGCGGGGGGTACGAGCAGTACTTC.

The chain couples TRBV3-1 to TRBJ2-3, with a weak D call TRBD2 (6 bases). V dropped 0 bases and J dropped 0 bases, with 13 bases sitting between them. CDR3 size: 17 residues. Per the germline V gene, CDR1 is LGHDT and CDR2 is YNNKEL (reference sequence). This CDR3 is CASSQDLRGISTDTQYF. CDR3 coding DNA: TGTGCCAGCAGCCAAGATTTACGCGGGATTAGCACAGATACGCAGTATTTT.

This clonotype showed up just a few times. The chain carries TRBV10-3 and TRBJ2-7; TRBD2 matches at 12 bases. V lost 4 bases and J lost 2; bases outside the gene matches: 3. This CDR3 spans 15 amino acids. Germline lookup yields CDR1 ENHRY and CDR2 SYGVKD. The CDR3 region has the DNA TGTGCCATCAGTGTTACTAGCGGGGGGCCCTACGAGCAGTACTTC. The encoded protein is CAISVTSGGPYEQYF.

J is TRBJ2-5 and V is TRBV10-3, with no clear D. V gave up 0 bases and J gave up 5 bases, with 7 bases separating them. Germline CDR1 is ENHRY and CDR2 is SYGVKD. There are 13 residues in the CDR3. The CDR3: CAISESVGETQYF. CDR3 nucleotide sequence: TGTGCCATCAGTGAGTCTGTGGGCGAGACCCAGTACTTC.

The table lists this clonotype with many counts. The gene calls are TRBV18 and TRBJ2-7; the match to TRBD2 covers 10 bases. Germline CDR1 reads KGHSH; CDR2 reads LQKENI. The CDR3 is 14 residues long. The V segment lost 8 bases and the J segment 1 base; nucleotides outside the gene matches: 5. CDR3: CASSRLAGSYEQYF. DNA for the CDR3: TGTGCCAGCAGCCGACTAGCGGGTTCCTACGAGCAGTACTTC.

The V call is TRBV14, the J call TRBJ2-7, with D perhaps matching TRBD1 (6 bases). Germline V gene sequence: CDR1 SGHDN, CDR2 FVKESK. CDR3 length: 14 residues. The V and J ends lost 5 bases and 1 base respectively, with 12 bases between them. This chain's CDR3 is CASSEYRESYEQYF. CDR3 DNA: TGTGCCAGCAGCGAATACAGGGAATCCTACGAGCAGTACTTC.